This TCR beta chain derives from a study of early T cells in non-severe SARS-CoV-2 infection. TCRdb used MiXCR to reprocess the 5' RACE reads, holding one entry per CDR3 protein. The table has about 45,000 distinct CDR3 sequences, more than 9% seen once. Sequenced input: whole blood. The TCR comes from an adult who was a healthcare worker with PCR-confirmed SARS-CoV-2 infection or an uninfected control (not recorded which).

The CDR3 protein is CASSGRGNTDTQYF. The CDR3 nucleotides read TGTGCCAGCAGCGGGCGGGGCAACACAGATACGCAGTATTTT. V gene TRBV27 combines with J gene TRBJ2-3; a weak D match, TRBD2 (6 bases). V was shortened by 6 bases and J by 2 bases, with 12 bases between the two germline ends. There are 14 residues in the CDR3. CDR1 and CDR2 (germline): MNHEY, SMNVEV (reference sequence).